This T cell receptor (beta chain) is drawn from a study of molecular identifiers for immune sequencing clone quantification. TCRdb called the PCR reads again in MiXCR, with one record for every CDR3 protein. The table includes approximately 590,000 distinct CDR3 sequences, about 25% detected once. Germline CDR1 and CDR2: SGHNT and YENEEA. Trimming took 1 base from V and 9 from J; bases not matched to a gene: 8. This CDR3 region has 15 residues. This clonotype was observed a few times. Sequencing was performed on naive CD8+ T cells from blood, with Jurkat cell RNA spiked in. Subset reported: FACS-sorted CD8+CD4-CCR7+CD45RA+ naive T cells. J is TRBJ2-1 and V is TRBV11-3, with 8 positions matching TRBD2. This clonotype originated in a human donor in good health. Some libraries in this study had Jurkat cell RNA spiked in. The DNA of the CDR3 is TGTGCCAGCAGCTTAGCCTTAGCGGGGCAGGGTGAGCAGTTCTTC. This codes for CASSLALAGQGEQFF.